A single sample gave rise to the 29 T cell receptor beta chains below, sequenced in a study of blood T cell repertoires in COVID-19. Here immunoSEQ multiplex PCR was the method, and the copy in TCRdb shows in-frame clones only, minus some. The sample consists of around 160,000 clones, approximately 80% of them appearing once. The source material was PBMCs or T cells enriched from blood (not recorded which). The receptors shown here come from a man aged 50-60 years who had recovered from COVID-19.

The V call is TRBV5-6, the J call TRBJ1-5, with TRBD1 as a possible D gene (6 bases). Between the trimmed V and J ends, which lost 2 bases and 7 bases, there was a span of 10 bases. This CDR3 region has 13 residues. The germline V gene has CDR1 SGHDT and CDR2 YYEEEE. The CDR3 reads CASSFNRDQPQHF. In nucleotides, the CDR3 is TGTGCCAGCAGCTTTAACAGGGACCAGCCCCAGCATTTT.

V usage is TRBV11-1 and J usage is TRBJ2-1, with 11 bases fitting TRBD2. V shed 7 bases and J 7 bases; nucleotides not matched to a gene: 6. The CDR3 runs to 14 residues. Per the germline V gene, CDR1 is SGHAT and CDR2 is FQDESV (reference sequence). For the CDR3, the DNA is TGTGCCAGCACCGGGGGACTAGCGGATAATGAGCAGTTCTTC. This sequence encodes CASTGGLADNEQFF.

This chain uses TRBV25-1 with TRBJ1-5; TRBD1 is a possible D gene (5 bases). The CDR3 is made up of 16 amino acids. Germline V gene data show CDR1 as MGHDK and CDR2 as SYGVNS. Between the trimmed V and J ends, which lost 4 bases and 3 bases, there was a span of 16 bases. CDR3 residues: CASSGLKGLFNQPQHF. The CDR3 DNA sequence: TGTGCCAGCAGTGGACTTAAGGGACTGTTCAATCAGCCCCAGCATTTT.

The chain couples TRBV6-5 to TRBJ2-7; 8 positions agree with TRBD1. Per the germline V gene, CDR1 is MNHEY and CDR2 is SVGAGI. CDR3 length: 15 residues. The ends lost 4 bases at V and 4 bases at J; junction bases unmatched: 9. In DNA form, the CDR3 reads TGTGCCAGCAGTTTCAGGACAGGGCAAGGGTACGAGCAGTACTTC. It specifies CASSFRTGQGYEQYF.

The V and J genes are TRBV19 and TRBJ2-3, with D possibly TRBD1 on 6 matching bases. The length of the CDR3 is 16 residues. V dropped 1 base and J dropped 2 bases, with 13 bases sitting between them. CDR1 LNHDA and CDR2 SQIVND come from the germline V gene (reference sequence). The CDR3 coding sequence is TGTGCCAGTAGTATAGGGGGGCGGGCGCACACAGATACGCAGTATTTT. Translated: CASSIGGRAHTDTQYF.

This clone is classed as medium-sized (0.01 to 0.1%). The chain carries TRBV27 and TRBJ1-6; 10 bases fit TRBD1. The germline V gene encodes CDR1 MNHEY and CDR2 SMNVEV (reference sequence). V shed 5 bases and J 9 bases; nucleotides not matched to a gene: 4. This CDR3 has 14 residues. DNA for the CDR3: TGTGCCAGCAGTGTGGGACAGGGGACTTCACCCCTCCACTTT. Amino acid sequence: CASSVGQGTSPLHF.

The CDR3 region is CASRPGTDTQYF. The CDR3 coding sequence is TGCGCCAGCAGACCGGGCACAGATACGCAGTATTTT. This chain links TRBV5-1 with TRBJ2-3; D call uncertain. Trimming stripped 5 bases from V and 1 base from J, with 5 bases between. The germline gives CDR1 SGHRS, CDR2 YFSETQ. The CDR3 is 12 amino acids.

V usage is TRBV2 and J usage is TRBJ2-5, with 7 bases fitting TRBD1. Trimming cost V 0 bases and J 5 bases; bases outside gene matches: 12. Germline CDR1 reads SNHLY; CDR2 reads FYNNEI. The CDR3 runs to 17 residues. CDR3 loop: CASSEALRRQGWETQYF. The CDR3 DNA reads as TGTGCCAGCAGTGAAGCGCTTCGGAGACAGGGATGGGAGACCCAGTACTTC.

CDR3 region: CASSRGGTQAEAFF. CDR3 nucleotide sequence: TGTGCCAGCAGCAGAGGGGGCACTCAGGCTGAAGCTTTCTTT. The chain has TRBV7-9 and TRBJ1-1; 7 nucleotides line up with TRBD1. This CDR3 has 14 amino acids. The germline V gene has CDR1 SEHNR and CDR2 FQNEAQ (reference sequence). The J segment lost 6 bases and the V segment lost 5 bases, leaving 9 bases of the junction unmatched. Filled out from reference TRBV7-9 and TRBJ1-1, the complete variable domain reads DTGVSQNPRHKITKRGQNVTFRCDPISEHNRLYWYRQTLGQGPEFLTYFQNEAQLEKSRLLSDRFSAERPKGSFSTLEIQRTEQGDSAMYLCASSRGGTQAEAFFGQGTRLTVV.

This clone showed up just a few times. The chain combines TRBV2 with TRBJ2-7, with 11 bases lining up with TRBD1. V lost 6 bases and J lost 6; bases outside the gene matches: 4. CDR1 is SNHLY and CDR2 is FYNNEI in the germline V gene. The length of the CDR3 is 13 residues. The CDR3 reads CASRGTGGGEQYF. The CDR3 DNA sequence: TGTGCCAGCAGGGGGACAGGGGGTGGCGAGCAGTACTTC.

This clone appeared a single time. V is TRBV2 and J is TRBJ2-7; TRBD2 might be the D (5 bases). From germline, CDR1 is SNHLY and CDR2 FYNNEI. The ends were cut back, 2 bases at V and 6 bases at J, with 17 bases in the middle. This CDR3 spans 15 amino acids. CDR3 bases: TGTGCCAGCAGTGAAACGGACTGGGAGTCCACCGAGCAGTACTTC. This translates into CASSETDWESTEQYF.

V is TRBV7-9 and J is TRBJ1-6, with D unclear. The CDR3 is made up of 12 amino acids. Trimming removed 5 bases at V and 6 bases at J, with 5 bases between. Germline assignment: CDR1 SEHNR and CDR2 FQNEAQ (reference sequence). The CDR3 sequence is CASSPVNSPLHF. The CDR3 region has the DNA TGTGCCAGCAGCCCAGTTAATTCACCCCTCCACTTT.

With regard to this clone: One end of the junction is discordant with germline, which a read error may explain. The V call is TRBV3-1 (or the pseudogene TRBV3-2), the J call TRBJ2-1; D gene unclear. Germline V gene sequence: CDR1 LGHDT, CDR2 YNNKEL (reference sequence). This CDR3 spans 13 amino acids. The CDR3: CASSQAFLPVQVF. DNA for the CDR3: TGTGCCAGCAGCCAAGCTTTTCTCCCGGTTCAGGTCTTC.

This sequence joins TRBV21-1 and TRBJ2-7; the tabulated D call, TRBD2, remains unverified against the DNA. TRBV21-1 is deemed a pseudogene. The CDR3 sequence is 12 residues long. CDR3 sequence: CASRPLRGEQYF. CDR3 coding DNA: TGTGCCAGTCGACCCCTGCGGGGGGAGCAGTACTTC.

The rearrangement links TRBV23-1 to TRBJ1-2; D possibly corresponds to TRBD1 (5 bases). TRBV23-1 is treated as an ORF (open reading frame) with a function not yet certain. The CDR3 runs to 16 residues. The V end lost 9 bases, the J end lost 0 bases, and 20 bases lay between the germline ends. The DNA of the CDR3 is TGCGCCAGGTCTTTTACGGGACTGGGAGCTAACTATGGCTACACCTTC. Translating it yields CARSFTGLGANYGYTF.

The chain recombines TRBV9 with TRBJ2-5; unclear D gene. CDR3 size: 16 residues. V was shortened by 0 bases and J by 5 bases, with 17 bases between the two germline ends. Germline values: CDR1 SGDLS, CDR2 YYNGEE. The CDR3 DNA reads TGTGCCAGCAGCGTAGGACTGGCAATGAGGCCCGAGACCCAGTACTTC. Residues: CASSVGLAMRPETQYF.

This rearrangement joins TRBV7-3 to TRBJ1-1; TRBD1 agrees at 7 bases. Trimming took 5 bases from V and 5 from J; bases not matched to a gene: 8. The germline gives CDR1 SGHTA, CDR2 FQGTGA. The CDR3 contains 14 residues. The CDR3 sequence is CASSPTGPRTEAFF. The CDR3 DNA reads TGTGCCAGCAGCCCGACAGGGCCGAGGACTGAAGCTTTCTTT.

The genes are TRBV28 and TRBJ2-1, with D possibly being TRBD2 (6 bases). This CDR3 contains 14 residues. V was trimmed by 8 bases and J by 7 bases, leaving 18 bases between them. Germline loops: CDR1 MDHEN, CDR2 SYDVKM. The chain's CDR3 is CASSGEVYRNEQFF. In DNA, the CDR3 is TGTGCCAGCTCGGGGGAGGTTTATAGAAATGAGCAGTTCTTC.

The V gene is TRBV7-9, the J gene TRBJ2-2; 12 nucleotides align to TRBD1. CDR1 is SEHNR and CDR2 is FQNEAQ in the germline V gene (reference sequence). V lost 2 bases, J lost 6 bases, and 4 bases stayed unmatched. The CDR3 extends over 16 amino acids. The CDR3 region is CASSLSGTGGSGELFF. For the CDR3, the DNA is TGTGCCAGCAGCTTATCCGGGACAGGGGGCTCCGGGGAGCTGTTTTTT. Combining the CDR3 with reference TRBV7-9 and TRBJ2-2 gives the whole variable domain DTGVSQNPRHKITKRGQNVTFRCDPISEHNRLYWYRQTLGQGPEFLTYFQNEAQLEKSRLLSDRFSAERPKGSFSTLEIQRTEQGDSAMYLCASSLSGTGGSGELFFGEGSRLTVL.

V is TRBV6-1 and J is TRBJ2-6; TRBD2 agrees at 7 bases. Per the germline V gene, CDR1 is MNHNS and CDR2 is SASEGT. CDR3 length: 17 residues. V lost 4 bases to trimming and J lost 4 bases; unmatched junction nucleotides: 10. The CDR3 DNA reads TGTGCCAGCAGTGGCGGGAGCAGGAGTGGAGGGGCCAACGTCCTGACTTTC. Its translation: CASSGGSRSGGANVLTF.

This clone was counted once. The chain joins TRBV19 to TRBJ1-2, with 9 nucleotides matching TRBD1. With 5 bases clipped from V and 5 bases from J, the junction kept 6 bases outside the gene matches. The germline V gene encodes CDR1 LNHDA and CDR2 SQIVND (reference sequence). The CDR3 length is 14 residues. The CDR3 here is CASSVGDREYGYTF. In DNA form, the CDR3 reads TGTGCCAGTAGTGTTGGGGACAGGGAGTATGGCTACACCTTC.

V usage is TRBV7-9 and J usage is TRBJ1-1; no clear D. From germline, CDR1 is SEHNR and CDR2 FQNEAQ (reference sequence). The length of the CDR3 is 16 residues. Trimming removed 7 bases from V and 3 bases from J, with 21 bases in between. DNA of the CDR3: TGTGCCAGCACAAAAACTCCAGGTGGGGAGGACACTGAAGCTTTCTTT. This sequence encodes CASTKTPGGEDTEAFF. The full variable domain, rest sourced from reference TRBV7-9 and TRBJ1-1, is DTGVSQNPRHKITKRGQNVTFRCDPISEHNRLYWYRQTLGQGPEFLTYFQNEAQLEKSRLLSDRFSAERPKGSFSTLEIQRTEQGDSAMYLCASTKTPGGEDTEAFFGQGTRLTVV.

The rearrangement links TRBV3-1 (or the pseudogene TRBV3-2) to TRBJ1-4; tentative D call: TRBD1 (6 bases). This CDR3 comprises 13 residues. V lost 8 bases and J 4 bases, leaving 11 bases between the germline ends. Looked up from germline, CDR1 is LGHDT and CDR2 is YNNKEL (reference sequence). This CDR3 reads CASGGAINEKLFF. CDR3 sequence (DNA): TGTGCCAGCGGGGGGGCGATTAATGAAAAACTGTTTTTT.

The chain has TRBV5-6 and TRBJ2-7; D might be TRBD1 (5 bases). There are 15 residues in the CDR3. CDR1 is SGHDT, CDR2 YYEEEE, per germline. Trimming shortened V by 4 bases and J by 3 bases, and 17 bases separated the two germline ends. The CDR3 DNA reads as TGTGCCAGCAGCCTAACAATAGACAGACTCTACGAGCAGTACTTC. This encodes CASSLTIDRLYEQYF.

The chain recombines TRBV28 with TRBJ2-1; 7 bases map to TRBD1. The CDR3 is 15 residues long. The ends lost 6 bases at V and 6 bases at J; junction bases unmatched: 11. Germline V gives CDR1 MDHEN, CDR2 SYDVKM. The CDR3 reads CASSAFDRVGNEQFF. DNA of the CDR3: TGTGCCAGCAGCGCGTTCGACAGGGTCGGCAATGAGCAGTTCTTC.

This rearrangement joins TRBV18 to TRBJ2-1; 7 nucleotides line up with TRBD2. The length of the CDR3 is 12 residues. Germline V lookup: CDR1 KGHSH, CDR2 LQKENI. The V and J ends lost 6 bases and 6 bases, in that order; junction bases with no gene match: 2. CDR3 residues: CASSGGTNEQFF. The DNA of the CDR3 is TGTGCCAGCTCGGGGGGGACCAATGAGCAGTTCTTC. The whole variable domain, remainder taken from reference TRBV18 and TRBJ2-1, is NAGVMQNPRHLVRRRGQEARLRCSPMKGHSHVYWYRQLPEEGLKFMVYLQKENIIDESGMPKERFSAEFPKEGPSILRIQQVVRGDSAAYFCASSGGTNEQFFGPGTRLTVL.

V usage is TRBV27 and J usage is TRBJ2-2; a weak D match, TRBD1 (5 bases). The V end lost 8 bases, the J end lost 6 bases, and 10 bases lay between the germline ends. Per germline, CDR1 MNHEY and CDR2 SMNVEV (reference sequence). The CDR3 runs 12 residues. This CDR3 reads CASGLGAGELFF. CDR3 in DNA: TGTGCCAGCGGTCTAGGGGCCGGGGAGCTGTTTTTT.

The CDR3 DNA follows: TGTGCCAGCAGCCGAGCGGGGTTGGGCAATCAGCCCCAGCATTTT. Its protein is CASSRAGLGNQPQHF. This rearrangement joins TRBV11-2 to TRBJ1-5, with unresolved D. V lost 5 bases and J lost 2, with 13 bases in between. Germline loops: CDR1 SGHAT, CDR2 FQNNGV. The CDR3 is 15 residues long.

This chain links TRBV12-3 or TRBV12-4 with TRBJ1-5, with a tentative D call TRBD1 (5 bases). The CDR3 is made up of 11 amino acids. V dropped 10 bases and J dropped 7 bases, with 11 bases sitting between them. The CDR3 coding sequence is TGTGCCACCGGGGGGTCACAGCCCCAGCATTTT. Its translation is CATGGSQPQHF.